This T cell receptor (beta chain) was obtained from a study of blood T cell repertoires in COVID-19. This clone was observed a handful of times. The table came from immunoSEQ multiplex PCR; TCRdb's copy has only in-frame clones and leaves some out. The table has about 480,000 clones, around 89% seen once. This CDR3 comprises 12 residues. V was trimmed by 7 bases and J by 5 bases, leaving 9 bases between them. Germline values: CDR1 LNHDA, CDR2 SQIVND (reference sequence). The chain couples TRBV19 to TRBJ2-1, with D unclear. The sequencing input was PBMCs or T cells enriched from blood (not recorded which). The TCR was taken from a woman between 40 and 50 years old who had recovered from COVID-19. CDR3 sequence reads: CASKNRNNEQFF. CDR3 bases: TGTGCCAGTAAGAACAGAAACAATGAGCAGTTCTTC.